The sequence of this TCR beta chain was determined in a study of OX40 agonist ivuxolimab in advanced cancers. Some background on the complete study: Ivuxolimab, which targeted the costimulatory receptor OX40 (CD134), was an agonistic, fully human IgG2 monoclonal antibody. Patients were allowed to have had prior anti-PD-1, anti-PD-L1 or anti-CTLA-4 therapy, and around 43% of the dose-escalation patients had been treated with checkpoint inhibitors. Intravenous ivuxolimab was administered to patients every 2 weeks at six dose levels: 0.01, 0.1, 0.3, 1.5, 3 and 10 mg/kg. A male proportion of roughly 85% and a mean age of roughly 55 years, ranging from roughly 23 to 90, were recorded for the dose-escalation cohort. The paper describes the monotherapy dose-escalation part (N of about 52 patients) of the phase I trial of ivuxolimab. Among the roughly 50 dose-escalation patients, 19 had hepatocellular carcinoma, around 15 melanoma, 9 renal cell carcinoma and 9 head and neck cancer. Peripheral TCRbeta sequencing was intended to test whether TCR sequence diversity was altered and clonal T-cell expansion was caused by ivuxolimab. Partial responses occurred in three dose-escalation patients: two with cutaneous melanoma and one with hepatocellular carcinoma.

According to the germline V gene (reference sequence), CDR1 reads SEHNR and CDR2 reads FQNEAQ. Germline trimming amounts to 5 bases on V and 4 bases on J, with 6 as the count of junction bases outside the gene matches. Spanning cysteine to phenylalanine, the CDR3 consists of 14 amino acids. Only the CDR3 region is kept as DNA, spanning 42 bases read in frame from base 1. Patients with autoimmune disease history or receiving systemic immunosuppression were excluded from the trial. Peripheral blood for TCR sequencing was collected from all dose cohorts at baseline, on cycle 4 day 1, and on cycle 7 day 1. The samples were drawn from a first-in-human, open-label, multicenter phase I dose-escalation trial of ivuxolimab. Adults with locally advanced or metastatic melanoma, renal cell, hepatocellular, or head and neck squamous cell carcinoma were enrolled in the trial. CD4+ and CD8+ T cells were sorted separately from peripheral blood before TCR sequencing.

What the study reported, not specific to this receptor: After ivuxolimab, expanded clones were on average more numerous among CD8+ T cells than among CD4+ T cells. Partial responders in the 0.1-3.0 mg/kg groups had among the lowest normalized peripheral clonal expansion, especially among CD8+ T cells. At doses of 0.1 to 3.0 mg/kg, clonal expansion of both CD4+ and CD8+ blood T cells was observed from baseline to week 6. Low levels of normalized T-cell clonal expansion were also seen in some nonresponding patients. The antigen specificity of the peripheral T cells that underwent clonal expansion was not determined.

For sequencing of the TCRbeta CDR3 region, genomic DNA was extracted from the sorted cells. The immunoSEQ Assay was used for sequencing of TCRbeta CDR3 regions. TCRdb carries this immuneACCESS record with in-frame sequences only. Its versions omit some clonotypes, under half of them owing to an unresolved V gene in the studies checked, with the rest unexplained. The sample includes tens of thousands of clones, with roughly 80% observed a single time. Roughly 1.8% of the sample belongs to the ten largest clones. Comments on this clone: What antigen it recognizes has not been identified. No base quality information exists; no much larger clone differs at one position.

The chain joins TRBV7-9 to TRBJ1-2, and 8 junction bases match TRBD1. This sample comprised CD4+ or CD8+ T cells sorted from blood, obtained in a trial of the OX40 agonist ivuxolimab. This TCR was recovered from an adult with an advanced solid tumor such as melanoma, head and neck, liver or kidney cancer. Read as DNA, the sequence is TGTGCCAGCAGCCGACAGGGGCGGGTCTATGGCTACACCTTC. It specifies CASSRQGRVYGYTF.